These 6 T cell receptor beta chains were sequenced from one sample in a study of identical twins. TCRdb analysed the 5' RACE reads with MiXCR anew, one entry per CDR3 protein. Of roughly 1.6 million distinct CDR3 sequences listed, less than 40% are singletons. Material: cord blood. These receptors were taken from a newborn girl in good health.

This clonotype was seen only a few times. V and J are TRBV6-1 and TRBJ2-3; tentatively, D is TRBD1 (5 bases). In germline, CDR1 is MNHNS, CDR2 SASEGT. With 8 bases removed from V and 2 bases from J, the gap between germline ends came to 14 bases. This CDR3 spans 14 amino acids. CDR3 protein: CASQWAQDTDTQYF. CDR3 coding DNA: TGTGCCAGCCAGTGGGCACAGGACACAGATACGCAGTATTTT.

This clonotype was picked up a small number of times. The V and J genes are TRBV2 and TRBJ2-7; D not certain. Germline CDR1 SNHLY, CDR2 FYNNEI. The CDR3 covers 12 residues. Between the trimmed V and J ends, which lost 8 bases and 4 bases, there was a span of 12 bases. This CDR3 is CASHEWGYEQYF. For the CDR3, the DNA is TGTGCCAGCCACGAATGGGGTTACGAGCAGTACTTC.

V usage is TRBV2 and J usage is TRBJ1-2, with D hard to call. This CDR3 has 14 amino acids. Trimming left V 8 bases short and J 8 bases short, with 21 bases between. From germline, CDR1 is SNHLY and CDR2 FYNNEI. The CDR3, as DNA: TGTGCCAGCGTGGGGATCGGGCAGACTTCGGGCTACACCTTC. Translated: CASVGIGQTSGYTF. The variable domain in full, with the rest retrieved from reference TRBV2 and TRBJ1-2, is EPEVTQTPSHQVTQMGQEVILRCVPISNHLYFYWYRQILGQKVEFLVSFYNNEISEKSEIFDDQFSVERPDGSNFTLKIRSTKLEDSAMYFCASVGIGQTSGYTFGSGTRLTVV.

The CDR3: CASSYLTSVPNIEYF. The CDR3 DNA reads TGTGCCAGCAGTTACCTGACTAGCGTCCCAAACATTGAGTACTTC. This chain uses TRBV6-6 with TRBJ2-7; TRBD2 aligns across 8 bases. The CDR3 is made up of 15 amino acids. Germline CDR1 is MNHNY and CDR2 is SVGAGI (reference sequence). V lost 2 bases and J lost 11; bases outside the gene matches: 14.

To note about this clonotype: This sequence may be a read error, since a much larger clone differs from it by one base. The rearrangement uses TRBV6-5 and TRBJ2-4; 8 bases line up with TRBD1. Germline V gene sequence: CDR1 MNHEY, CDR2 SVGAGI. With V trimmed by 2 bases and J by 6 bases, 0 bases remained unmatched. The CDR3 is 13 amino acids. The CDR3 spells CASSYDRGNIQYF. Written as DNA, the CDR3 is TGTGCCAGCAGTTACGACAGGGGAAACATTCAGTACTTC.

CDR3: CASSLSAGENQPQHF. In nucleotides, the CDR3 is TGTGCCAGCAGTTTATCGGCAGGGGAGAATCAGCCCCAGCATTTT. The J gene is TRBJ1-5, the V gene TRBV12-3 or TRBV12-4; a possible D gene is TRBD1 (6 bases). V lost 2 bases, J lost 4 bases, and 12 bases lay in between. The CDR3 runs 15 residues.